This T cell receptor (beta chain) came from a study of cytomegalovirus exposure and HLA in healthy donors. In the study overall: The early release's HLA-typed donors yielded some 85 million unique TCRs. Study results and limitations: Reportedly, a later analysis found an Asian-associated ancestry cluster had fewer N-insertions than the approximately 670-donor mean. Apparent HLA restriction characterized most CMV-associated TCR beta chains in a later analysis. More clonal expansion characterized HLA-associated TCR beta chains than equally common others in a later analysis.

CDR3 length: 13 residues. From germline, CDR1 is SGHNT and CDR2 YENEEA. The V end lost 3 bases, the J end lost 3 bases, and 8 bases lay between the germline ends. Primers: 60 Vbeta forward and 13 Jbeta reverse. TCRdb's copy holds only in-frame clones and misses some; the assay was immunoSEQ multiplex PCR. This table has about 210,000 clones, approximately 80% appearing once. This clone was recorded once. The antigen remains unidentified. Sequences were obtained from PBMCs. V gene TRBV11-3 combines with J gene TRBJ2-5; no clear D. The source is a woman aged 25-40 years in good health and CMV-seropositive. The CDR3 sequence is CASSLSGEETQYF. In DNA, the CDR3 is TGTGCCAGCAGCTTGAGTGGAGAAGAGACCCAGTACTTC. The full variable domain, with the rest looked up from reference TRBV11-3 and TRBJ2-5, is EAGVVQSPRYKIIEKKQPVAFWCNPISGHNTLYWYLQNLGQGPELLIRYENEEAVDDSQLPKDRFSAERLKGVDSTLKIQPAELGDSAVYLCASSLSGEETQYFGPGTRLLVL.